What follows are 2 T cell receptor beta chains derived from one specimen sequenced in a study of breast tumors, draining lymph nodes, adjacent tissues. TCRdb reprocessed the multiplex PCR reads with MiXCR, giving one entry per CDR3 protein. The data hold roughly 120,000 distinct CDR3 sequences, with just under 20% observed a single time. Samples came from axillary lymph nodes draining the breast cancer. Sequencing used axillary lymph node tissue. These receptors were taken from a female donor with breast cancer. Some clones in this sample may be carry-over from other donors' samples.

This clonotype has a count of ten or more. The chain couples TRBV7-2 to TRBJ2-1; 7 positions agree with TRBD1. V lost 3 bases and J lost 2; bases outside the gene matches: 7. CDR3 length: 16 residues. Germline values: CDR1 SGHTA, CDR2 FQGNSA. In nucleotides, the CDR3 is TGTGCCAGCAGCTTCCTCCGGGACAGCACCTACAATGAGCAGTTCTTC. Its translation is CASSFLRDSTYNEQFF.

This clonotype was found many times. The V gene is TRBV20-1, the J gene TRBJ1-2; D not resolved. V lost 2 bases, J lost 4 bases, and 17 bases lay in between. CDR1 and CDR2 (germline): DFQATT, SNEGSKA (reference sequence). The CDR3 covers 15 residues. The CDR3 nucleotides read TGCAGTGCTAGACCCGAATCCCTCTCCTCCTATGGCTACACCTTC. It is translated as CSARPESLSSYGYTF.